This TCR beta chain comes out of a study of blood T cell repertoires in COVID-19. Looking at the study overall: Specimens from acute and convalescent COVID-19 originated in the United States, Italy and Spain. T cells, B-cell-depleted T cells, or PBMCs supplied cDNA or gDNA.

This clone was observed a single time. The CDR3 extends over 15 amino acids. V trimming: 5 bases; J trimming: 7 bases; junction bases outside the gene matches: 12. The germline V gene has CDR1 SGHAT and CDR2 FQNNGV. Original processing notes: How many nucleated cells were present was estimated from reference gene primer amplification. Repertoires were generated with immunoSEQ multiplex PCR, while TCRdb's copy carries only in-frame clones and drops some. The V and J calls and the clone size are those of that table, but D and trimming were determined from the DNA. The sample yields approximately 290,000 clones, approximately 90% seen once.

The sample consisted of peripheral blood. This TCR was sampled from a man aged 25 to 45 with acute or convalescent COVID-19. V is TRBV11-2 and J is TRBJ2-7; 9 positions agree with TRBD2. CDR3 amino acids: CASSPYPRGGWEQYF. As DNA, the CDR3 is TGTGCCAGCAGCCCGTATCCGCGGGGGGGCTGGGAGCAGTACTTC.